Listed here are 11 T cell receptor beta chains from one sample, sequenced in a study of regulatory T cells in long-lasting Graves disease. Indicated time point: newly diagnosed GD, antithyroid drugs for less than 3 months. RNA extracted from PBMCs served as the sequencing template. The authors built TCR beta libraries using iRepertoire HTBI primers and Arm-PCR of CDR3 regions. TCRdb used MiXCR to reprocess the multiplex PCR reads, holding one entry per CDR3 protein. This table has some 400,000 distinct CDR3 sequences, under 15% appearing once. The sample was also reused in another study, on T cells in Graves' hyperthyroidism and ophthalmopathy.

This sample comprised peripheral blood mononuclear cells (PBMCs), obtained at new diagnosis, from a patient treated with antithyroid drugs. The source is a woman in her thirties with Graves disease.

J is TRBJ2-1 and V is TRBV28, with a tentative D call TRBD2 (5 bases). The germline gives CDR1 MDHEN, CDR2 SYDVKM. The CDR3 extends over 15 amino acids. V lost 8 bases, J lost 0 bases, and 14 bases lay in between. CDR3 sequence reads: CASFRGDRSYNEQFF. The CDR3 DNA sequence: TGTGCCAGCTTCCGGGGAGACCGCTCCTACAATGAGCAGTTCTTC.

The chain uses TRBV11-2 and TRBJ2-2; weak D call: TRBD1 (5 bases). CDR3 size: 19 residues. Per the germline V gene, CDR1 is SGHAT and CDR2 is FQNNGV. Trimming cost V 1 base and J 5 bases, with 23 bases left between them. Written as DNA, the CDR3 is TGTGCCAGCAGCTTAGGCTTTTTCTGGAAGGGGAAGTCTACCGGGGAGCTGTTTTTT. Protein sequence: CASSLGFFWKGKSTGELFF.

In this sample, this clonotype turned up many times. The chain links TRBV10-3 to TRBJ2-5; possible D gene TRBD2, 6 bases. The CDR3 covers 14 residues. Germline lookup yields CDR1 ENHRY and CDR2 SYGVKD. V lost 3 bases to trimming and J lost 5 bases, with 13 bases between them. CDR3 coding DNA: TGTGCCATCAGTGAACCGACTAGTCACGAGACCCAGTACTTC. Its translation is CAISEPTSHETQYF.

This clonotype was seen a single time. The V call is TRBV18, the J call TRBJ2-5, with D unresolved. The CDR3 runs 14 residues. V was shortened by 4 bases and J by 2 bases, with 11 bases between the two germline ends. Germline CDR1 KGHSH, CDR2 LQKENI. CDR3 coding DNA: TGTGCCAGCTCACGCGACACGCTGCAAGAGACCCAGTACTTC. Its protein product is CASSRDTLQETQYF.

CDR3: CASSDSGTDTGELFF. The DNA of the CDR3 is TGTGCCAGCAGTGACTCGGGAACTGACACCGGGGAGCTGTTTTTT. This rearrangement joins TRBV2 to TRBJ2-2, with a tentative D call TRBD2 (5 bases). V lost 3 bases, J lost 3 bases, and 11 bases lay in between. The CDR3 totals 15 residues. The V gene's germline CDR1 is SNHLY and CDR2 FYNNEI.

This clonotype was observed at least ten times. The rearrangement uses TRBV28 and TRBJ2-7; D ambiguous. This CDR3 region has 14 residues. CDR1 and CDR2 (germline): MDHEN, SYDVKM. The V end was cut by 6 bases, the J end by 7 bases, with 19 bases between. In nucleotides, the CDR3 is TGTGCCAGCAGCCTGGCTAGAGGCGGCGTGGAGCAGTACTTC. This translates into CASSLARGGVEQYF.

This chain links TRBV7-3 with TRBJ1-1; weak D call: TRBD1 (6 bases). Trimming took 5 bases from V and 0 from J, leaving 16 bases between them. CDR1 is SGHTA and CDR2 is FQGTGA in the germline V gene. The CDR3 is 16 amino acids. The CDR3 reads CASSVGRGTLNTEAFF. In DNA, the CDR3 is TGTGCCAGCAGCGTAGGCAGGGGCACTTTGAACACTGAAGCTTTCTTT.

The CDR3 nucleotides read TGTGCCAGCAGTTTCGGGCCGATCCCCAAAGGGGGAGATAGTGAAAAACTGTTTTTT. It translates to CASSFGPIPKGGDSEKLFF. The J gene is TRBJ1-4, the V gene TRBV5-7, with D perhaps matching TRBD1 (6 bases). TRBV5-7 is annotated as an ORF whose role is uncertain. The CDR3 is 19 residues long. Trimming pared 5 bases from V and 7 bases from J, leaving 30 bases between.

This clonotype was observed many times. The chain links TRBV11-2 to TRBJ2-1; D is unclear. Trimming cost V 4 bases and J 0 bases, with 10 bases left between them. Germline values: CDR1 SGHAT, CDR2 FQNNGV. This CDR3 contains 15 residues. DNA of the CDR3: TGTGCCAGCAGCTCCCTCATAATCTCCTACAATGAGCAGTTCTTC. It encodes CASSSLIISYNEQFF. The variable domain in full, completed from reference TRBV11-2 and TRBJ2-1, reads EAGVAQSPRYKIIEKRQSVAFWCNPISGHATLYWYQQILGQGPKLLIQFQNNGVVDDSQLPKDRFSAERLKGVDSTLKIQPAKLEDSAVYLCASSSLIISYNEQFFGPGTRLTVL.

The rearrangement joins TRBV28 to TRBJ2-3, with 8 bases matching TRBD2. Germline lookup yields CDR1 MDHEN and CDR2 SYDVKM. The CDR3 length is 14 residues. Unmatched junction bases numbered 6, after V lost 6 bases and J lost 4 bases. The CDR3 sequence: CASRPRTSPDTQYF. The CDR3 DNA reads TGTGCCAGCAGACCCCGGACTAGCCCAGATACGCAGTATTTT.

This clonotype was recorded a few times. The chain uses TRBV6-2 or TRBV6-3 and TRBJ2-7; 9 bases fit TRBD2. Per the germline V gene, CDR1 is MNHEY and CDR2 is SVGEGT. This CDR3 has 15 amino acids. V lost 5 bases to trimming and J lost 6 bases; unmatched junction nucleotides: 11. This chain's CDR3 is CASSEDNSGRSEQYF. The DNA of the CDR3 is TGTGCCAGCAGTGAAGACAATAGCGGGAGAAGCGAGCAGTACTTC.